This T cell receptor (beta chain) was recovered during a study of graft-versus-host responses after intestinal transplantation. For the study at large: Transplants given to recipients were multivisceral, liver-intestinal, or isolated intestinal. Every recipient had anti-thymocyte globulin induction and about three years of tacrolimus plus steroids.

Study-wide points: Where graft-donor T cell macrochimerism was present, patients had high graft-versus-host to host-versus-graft clonal ratios in allografts. Detection of GvH clones occurred in recipient marrow, and some had their first appearance in ileum or blood.

The method was immunoSEQ multiplex PCR; TCRdb's version includes in-frame clones alone and lacks a portion of them. The sample comprises around 88,000 clones, under 95% of which are singletons, and 7.6% rests with the top ten. The CDR3 extends over 16 amino acids. The germline V gene encodes CDR1 LGHNA and CDR2 YNFKEQ. V shed 3 bases, J shed 8 bases, and the junction held 10 bases outside the gene matches. A note on this clone: Antigen specificity is unknown.

This material consisted of unstimulated CD8+ T cells sorted from spleen or lymph node cells, taken before transplant. This receptor was obtained from a human donor who was the organ donor for an intestinal transplant. This chain connects TRBV4-2 to TRBJ1-6, with 7 bases that match TRBD1. The CDR3 DNA reads as TGTGCCAGCAGCCACTATATCCAGGGGGTCCATTCACCCCTCCACTTT. The encoded protein is CASSHYIQGVHSPLHF.